What follows are 15 T cell receptor beta chains derived from one specimen sequenced in a study of post-analysis software for immune sequencing data (dated by TCRdb to the mid-2010s). Receptor libraries were prepared by PCR. Sequenced using an Illumina HiSeq 2500. To reduce PCR and sequencing biases, unique molecular identifiers were built into the TCR beta cDNA libraries. The public reads were reprocessed in TCRdb via fastp at Q25 and MiXCR, keeping in-frame beta chains. Every distinct CDR3 protein forms one entry, paired with its most common genes and DNA. This sample gives a few hundred thousand distinct CDR3 sequences in total; over 35% of them show up just once. Together, the top ten hold around 10% of the sample. Study-level results and caveats: Significantly higher frequencies in patients than in controls were found for roughly five TRBV segments, including TRBV5-6, TRBV5-1 and TRBV20-1.

These receptors have no identified antigens. Input material: blood. All receptors derive from a girl aged 5-17 years with multiple sclerosis.

Written as DNA, the CDR3 is TGCGCCAGCTTCCTAGCGGGAGTGGAGGAGACCCAGTACTTC. This gives the protein CASFLAGVEETQYF. J is TRBJ2-5 and V is TRBV5-1; 10 bases align to TRBD2. Trimming removed 7 bases from V and 5 bases from J; junction bases left unmatched: 8. Germline CDR1 is SGHRS and CDR2 is YFSETQ. The CDR3 is 14 residues long. Drawing the rest from reference TRBV5-1 and TRBJ2-5, the complete variable domain is KAGVTQTPRYLIKTRGQQVTLSCSPISGHRSVSWYQQTPGQGLQFLFEYFSETQRNKGNFPGRFSGRQFSNSRSEMNVSTLELGDSALYLCASFLAGVEETQYFGPGTRLLVL.

The chain couples TRBV28 to TRBJ2-1, with D possibly TRBD1 on 6 matching bases. V lost 3 bases, J lost 7 bases, and 13 bases lay in between. In germline, CDR1 is MDHEN, CDR2 SYDVKM. This CDR3 has 14 residues. CDR3 bases: TGTGCCAGCAGTTTGTCCAACAGGGTGAATGAGCAGTTCTTC. Protein sequence: CASSLSNRVNEQFF.

This clonotype was observed a few times. The V call is TRBV24-1, the J call TRBJ2-3; D might be TRBD1 or TRBD2, each matching 7 bases. Germline assignment: CDR1 KGHDR and CDR2 SFDVKD. Trimming took 4 bases from V and 2 from J, leaving 15 bases between them. The CDR3 extends over 16 amino acids. For the CDR3, the DNA is TGTGCCACCAGTGACCGACAGGGAGGGTTCACAGATACGCAGTATTTT. Encoded protein: CATSDRQGGFTDTQYF.

The genes are TRBV7-2 and TRBJ2-2; D is undetermined. Deletions cut 1 base from V and 3 bases from J, with 6 bases between. The CDR3 runs to 14 residues. From germline, CDR1 is SGHTA and CDR2 FQGNSA. The CDR3: CASSLGADTGELFF. The CDR3 DNA reads as TGTGCCAGCAGCTTAGGGGCAGACACCGGGGAGCTGTTTTTT.

The genes are TRBV10-2 and TRBJ1-2; D uncertain. This CDR3 is 13 amino acids long. V dropped 0 bases and J dropped 8 bases, with 10 bases sitting between them. CDR1 is WSHSY and CDR2 is SAAADI in the germline V gene. For the CDR3, the DNA is TGCGCCAGCAGTGAGTCAGATGGAGGGGGCTACACCTTC. It encodes CASSESDGGGYTF.

The V and J genes are TRBV20-1 and TRBJ1-5; TRBD1 is a possible D gene (6 bases). This CDR3 has 15 amino acids. The germline V gene has CDR1 DFQATT and CDR2 SNEGSKA (reference sequence). V was shortened by 0 bases and J by 2 bases, with 11 bases between the two germline ends. CDR3 in DNA: TGCAGTGCTAGAGACTTACAGGGAGGCAATCAGCCCCAGCATTTT. Amino acids: CSARDLQGGNQPQHF.

The chain carries TRBV2 and TRBJ2-4; 7 positions match TRBD1. The J call may be faulty, since TRBJ2-7 better matches the DNA end. The CDR3 has 14 residues. Germline V gene data show CDR1 as SNHLY and CDR2 as FYNNEI. CDR3 DNA sequence: TGTGCCAGCAGATCCGACAGGGTGTACCACGAGCAGTACTTC. Protein: CASRSDRVYHEQYF.

This sequence joins TRBV10-3 and TRBJ2-1; D may be TRBD2 (6 bases). The V and J ends lost 2 bases and 4 bases respectively, with 15 bases between them. This CDR3 has 16 residues. Per the germline V gene, CDR1 is ENHRY and CDR2 is SYGVKD. The CDR3 DNA is TGTGCCATCAGTGAGCTCCAGCGGGCAAAATACAATGAGCAGTTCTTC. Translation gives CAISELQRAKYNEQFF.

This clonotype was seen only a few times. The chain links TRBV28 to TRBJ2-7; D not certain. Trimming shortened V by 5 bases and J by 12 bases, and 11 bases separated the two germline ends. CDR3 length: 10 amino acids. The germline V gene encodes CDR1 MDHEN and CDR2 SYDVKM. The CDR3 loop reads CASSDKMTYF. The DNA of the CDR3 is TGTGCCAGCAGTGACAAGATGACGTACTTC. Supplemented by reference TRBV28 and TRBJ2-7, the full variable domain reads DVKVTQSSRYLVKRTGEKVFLECVQDMDHENMFWYRQDPGLGLRLIYFSYDVKMKEKGDIPEGYSVSREKKERFSLILESASTNQTSMYLCASSDKMTYFGPGTRLTVT.

The chain links TRBV27 to TRBJ2-1; maybe TRBD1 (5 bases). Germline CDR1 MNHEY, CDR2 SMNVEV (reference sequence). The CDR3 length is 17 residues. V shed 6 bases and J shed 1 base, with 19 bases lying between them. The CDR3 DNA follows: TGTGCCAGCAGCCTCAGGGCTCCCCAGAGGTCCTACAATGAGCAGTTCTTC. Translating gives CASSLRAPQRSYNEQFF.

The chain joins TRBV20-1 to TRBJ2-7, with unresolved D. Trimming left V 2 bases short and J 5 bases short, with 10 bases between. CDR3 size: 12 residues. Germline lookup yields CDR1 DFQATT and CDR2 SNEGSKA (reference sequence). CDR3 nucleotide sequence: TGCAGTGCTAGACTAGTTCGCGACGAGCAGTACTTC. Its translation is CSARLVRDEQYF.

V and J are TRBV20-1 and TRBJ1-4; no firm D call. The germline V gene has CDR1 DFQATT and CDR2 SNEGSKA (reference sequence). Trimming took 2 bases from V and 6 from J, leaving 19 bases between them. The CDR3 contains 16 residues. The CDR3 loop reads CSARTIGPPRDEKLFF. The CDR3 DNA sequence: TGCAGTGCTAGAACCATAGGGCCGCCGAGGGATGAAAAACTGTTTTTT.

This chain uses TRBV29-1 with TRBJ1-2, with 7 bases fitting TRBD1. Germline CDR1 SQVTM, CDR2 ANQGSEA. V was pared by 0 bases and J by 7 bases, with 5 bases of the junction left unmatched. This CDR3 spans 13 amino acids. CDR3 coding DNA: TGCAGCGTTGAAGATCGGGACAGTGGTGGCTACACCTTC. The encoded protein is CSVEDRDSGGYTF.

This clonotype has more than one count but fewer than ten. The genes are TRBV2 and TRBJ1-2; weak D call: TRBD1 (6 bases). This CDR3 has 14 residues. V lost 0 bases, J lost 6 bases, and 11 bases lay in between. CDR1 is SNHLY, CDR2 FYNNEI, per germline. In DNA form, the CDR3 reads TGTGCCAGCAGTGAAGCAGGGGGGCTGGATGGCTACACCTTC. The encoded protein is CASSEAGGLDGYTF.

This clonotype was seen more than once but under ten times. The chain couples TRBV5-1 to TRBJ2-1; D remains ambiguous. CDR3 length equals 13 residues. Trimming stripped 2 bases from V and 9 bases from J, with 12 bases between. CDR1 is SGHRS, CDR2 YFSETQ, per germline. CDR3 sequence: CASSFLDLREQFF. CDR3 sequence (DNA): TGCGCCAGCAGCTTTTTGGACCTTCGTGAGCAGTTCTTC.